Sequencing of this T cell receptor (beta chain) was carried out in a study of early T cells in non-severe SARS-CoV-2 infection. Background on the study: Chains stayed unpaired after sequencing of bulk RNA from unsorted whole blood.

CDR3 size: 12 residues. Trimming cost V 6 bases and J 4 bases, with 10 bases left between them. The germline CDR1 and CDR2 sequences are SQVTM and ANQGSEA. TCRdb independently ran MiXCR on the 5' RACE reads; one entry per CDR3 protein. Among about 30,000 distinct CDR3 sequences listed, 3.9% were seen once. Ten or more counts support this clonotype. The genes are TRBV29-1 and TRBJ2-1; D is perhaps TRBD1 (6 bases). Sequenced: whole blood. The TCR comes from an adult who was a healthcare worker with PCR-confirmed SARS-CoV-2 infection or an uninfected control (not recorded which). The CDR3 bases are TGCAGCGTCCCTGGACAGTACAATGAGCAGTTCTTC. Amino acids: CSVPGQYNEQFF.